This TCR beta chain emerged from a study of early T cells in non-severe SARS-CoV-2 infection. Whole-study context: Bulk RNA from unsorted whole blood was sequenced; chains were unpaired.

This clonotype was found many times. A single record per CDR3 protein comes from TCRdb applying MiXCR to the 5' RACE reads. The data contain tens of thousands of distinct CDR3 sequences, approximately 6.2% of them seen just once; the ten biggest clones take up just under 4%. The sequencing sample was made of whole blood. The TCR comes from an adult who was a healthcare worker with PCR-confirmed SARS-CoV-2 infection or an uninfected control (not recorded which).

DNA of the CDR3: TGTGCCAGTAGTAGGACTAGCGGCTCCTACAATGAGCAGTTCTTC. Translation gives CASSRTSGSYNEQFF. The chain links TRBV19 to TRBJ2-1; 10 nucleotides line up with TRBD2. The ends lost 4 bases at V and 0 bases at J; junction bases unmatched: 0. Germline CDR1 reads LNHDA; CDR2 reads SQIVND (reference sequence). The CDR3 spans 15 residues.